This passage covers 3 T cell receptor beta chains from one sample sequenced in a study of blood T cell repertoires in COVID-19. TCRdb keeps only in-frame clones here, not all; method: immunoSEQ multiplex PCR. This table holds almost 500,000 clones, around nine tenths found once. Specimen: PBMCs or T cells enriched from blood (not recorded which). These receptors were obtained from a woman aged 60 to 75 who had recovered from COVID-19.

J is TRBJ1-3 and V is TRBV5-1; D gene unclear. V was cut by 0 bases and J by 3 bases, with 7 bases left in between. The CDR3 length is 14 residues. Germline V lookup: CDR1 SGHRS, CDR2 YFSETQ. The DNA for the CDR3 is TGCGCCAGCAGCTTGGGGCAGGTTGGAAACACCATATATTTT. This encodes CASSLGQVGNTIYF.

The CDR3 here is CASSPRQGILTDTQYF. CDR3 coding DNA: TGTGCCAGCAGCCCACGACAGGGGATCTTGACAGATACGCAGTATTTT. The V call is TRBV13, the J call TRBJ2-3, with TRBD1 matching over 8 bases. The CDR3 is 16 amino acids. V lost 5 bases, J lost 3 bases, and 10 bases stayed unmatched. CDR1 is PRHDT and CDR2 is FYEKMQ in the germline V gene (reference sequence).

The rearrangement joins TRBV30 to TRBJ2-1; 9 bases agree with TRBD1. V shed 3 bases and J 1 base; nucleotides not matched to a gene: 7. The length of the CDR3 is 16 residues. CDR1 is GTSNPN, CDR2 SVGIG, per germline (reference sequence). CDR3 loop: CAWSPLGQGSYNEQFF. The CDR3 DNA follows: TGTGCCTGGAGCCCACTTGGACAGGGGTCCTACAATGAGCAGTTCTTC.